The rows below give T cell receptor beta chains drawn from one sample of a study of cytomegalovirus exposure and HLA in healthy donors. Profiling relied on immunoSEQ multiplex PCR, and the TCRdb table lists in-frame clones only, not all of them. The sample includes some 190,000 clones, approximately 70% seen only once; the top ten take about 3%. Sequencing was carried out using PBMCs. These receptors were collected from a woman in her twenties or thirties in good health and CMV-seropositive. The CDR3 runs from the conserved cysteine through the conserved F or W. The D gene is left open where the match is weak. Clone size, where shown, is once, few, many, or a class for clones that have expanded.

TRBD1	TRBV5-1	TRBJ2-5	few	TGCGCCAGCCAAAGCCTGGCAGGGGGCAGGCGAGAGACCCAGTACTTC	CASQSLAGGRRETQYF
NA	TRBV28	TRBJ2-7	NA	TGTGCCAGCAGTTCAGCAGGCTACGAGCAGTACTTC	CASSSAGYEQYF
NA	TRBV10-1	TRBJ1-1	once	TGCGCCAGCAGGAACCCGGGGACTGAAGCTTTCTTT	CASRNPGTEAFF
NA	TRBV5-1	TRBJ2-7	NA	TGCGCCAGCAGACGAACATACGTCCACGAGCAGTACTTC	CASRRTYVHEQYF
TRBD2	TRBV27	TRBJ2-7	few	TGTGCCAGCAGTTTTTCGGCGGGAGGTGTATACGAGCAGTACTTC	CASSFSAGGVYEQYF
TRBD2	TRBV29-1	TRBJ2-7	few	TGCAGCGCTCTCGAGGGACTAGCGGGAAGAAATTACGAGCAGTACTTC	CSALEGLAGRNYEQYF
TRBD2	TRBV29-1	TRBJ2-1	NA	TGCAGCGTTGAAGTGTTAGCGGGAGGAGGGGATGAGCAGTTCTTC	CSVEVLAGGGDEQFF
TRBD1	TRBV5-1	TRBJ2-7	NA	TGCGCCAGCTGGCCGGGACAGGGGTACGAGCAGTACTTC	CASWPGQGYEQYF
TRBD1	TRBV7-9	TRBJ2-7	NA	TGTTCCAGCAGTGGGACAGCGTTCTCCTACGAGCAGTACTTC	CSSSGTAFSYEQYF
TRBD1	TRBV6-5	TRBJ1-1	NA	TGTGCCAGCAGTTCGACAGGGATGGGGACTGAAGCTTTCTTT	CASSSTGMGTEAFF
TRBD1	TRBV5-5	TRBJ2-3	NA	TGTGCCAGCAGTTCAAGACAGGGGAGCACAGATACGCAGTATTTT	CASSSRQGSTDTQYF
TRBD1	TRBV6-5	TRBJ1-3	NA	TGTGCCAGCAGGCAGGGACAGGCTGGAAACACCATATATTTT	CASRQGQAGNTIYF
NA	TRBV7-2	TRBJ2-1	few	TGTGCCAGCAGCTTAACCAGCGGGTACAATGAGCAGTTCTTC	CASSLTSGYNEQFF